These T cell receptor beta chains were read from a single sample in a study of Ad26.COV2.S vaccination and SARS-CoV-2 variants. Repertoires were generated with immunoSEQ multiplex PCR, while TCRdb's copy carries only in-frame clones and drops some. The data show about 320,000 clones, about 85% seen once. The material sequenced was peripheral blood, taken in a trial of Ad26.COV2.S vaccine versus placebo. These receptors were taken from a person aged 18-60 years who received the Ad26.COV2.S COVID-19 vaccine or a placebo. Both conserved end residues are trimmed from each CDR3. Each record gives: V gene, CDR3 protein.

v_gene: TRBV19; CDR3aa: ASSKLMDYGYT
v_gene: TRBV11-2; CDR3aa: ASSVTGTVVYEQY
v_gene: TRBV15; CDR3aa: ATSRDWGRASGWFDEQY
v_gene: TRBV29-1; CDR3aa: SVVAQETQY
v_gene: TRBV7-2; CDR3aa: ASNGQGRNEQY
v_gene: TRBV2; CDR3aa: ASRTGSADEQF
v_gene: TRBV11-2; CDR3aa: ASSLVRGFTEAF
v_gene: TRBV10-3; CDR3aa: AIRGGLAGGYEQY
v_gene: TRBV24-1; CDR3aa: ATSDFTKGGELF
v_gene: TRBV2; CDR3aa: ASSVLTSGGSEQY
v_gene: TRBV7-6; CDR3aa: ASSSTGQGTAYNEQF
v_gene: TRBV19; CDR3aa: ASSPRDRVHYGYT
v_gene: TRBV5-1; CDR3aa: ASSLGHLGETQY
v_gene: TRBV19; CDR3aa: ASSINGDTQY
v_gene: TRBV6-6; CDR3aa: ASSYQQGASYEQY
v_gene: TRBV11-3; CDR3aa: ASSLRTGAVNYGYT
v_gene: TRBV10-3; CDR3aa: AISNRDFKITDTQY
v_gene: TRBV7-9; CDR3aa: ASRSTLAGSSENIQY
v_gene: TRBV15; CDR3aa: ATSRGTGGANVLT
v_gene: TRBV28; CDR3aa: ASMGRGNTEAF
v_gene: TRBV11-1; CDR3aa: ASSLDGRRSSYEQY
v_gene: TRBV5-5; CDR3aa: ASEPGGAPQGLSGNTIY
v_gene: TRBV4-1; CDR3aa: ASSQPGGGGGGYT